This paragraph covers one T cell receptor (beta chain) sequence. The sample comes from a study of cytomegalovirus exposure and HLA in healthy donors. V dropped 3 bases and J dropped 1; count of bases not matched to a gene: 6. The CDR3 sequence is 16 residues long. Germline V lookup: CDR1 MGHRA, CDR2 YSYEKL. PCR was performed using 60 Vbeta and 13 Jbeta primers. Using immunoSEQ multiplex PCR, the repertoire was profiled, and TCRdb retains in-frame clones only, with some absent. The sample lists under 200,000 clones; over 75% were seen once. What was sequenced was PBMCs. The TCR comes from a woman younger than 45 in good health and CMV-seronegative. The J gene is TRBJ1-3, the V gene TRBV4-1; 7 bases agree with TRBD1. CDR3 sequence (DNA): TGCGCCAGCAGCCAGGCTCCGACAGGGTCTGGAAACACCATATATTTT. This encodes CASSQAPTGSGNTIYF.